The 31 T cell receptor beta chains below were found in one sample sequenced in a study of blood T cell repertoires in COVID-19. Clones were read by immunoSEQ multiplex PCR, and TCRdb kept only the in-frame ones, dropping some. The table has about 120,000 clones, approximately 86% seen once. Sequencing was done on a sample of peripheral blood. Source of these receptors: a human donor in a cohort sampled during active COVID-19.

This clone turned up a few times. The chain is built from TRBV19 and TRBJ2-7; 12 bases agree with TRBD2. J was trimmed by 2 bases and V by 5 bases; bases with no gene match: 4. The CDR3 contains 15 residues. Looked up from germline, CDR1 is LNHDA and CDR2 is SQIVND (reference sequence). The CDR3 DNA follows: TGTGCCAGTAGTCTAAGACTAGCGGGGGCCTACGAGCAGTACTTC. Translating it yields CASSLRLAGAYEQYF.

The genes are TRBV19 and TRBJ2-1, with TRBD2 matching 7 bases. This CDR3 region has 16 residues. Germline V gene data show CDR1 as LNHDA and CDR2 as SQIVND (reference sequence). Germline trimming cut 7 bases from V and 1 base from J; bases unmatched to any gene: 10. For the CDR3, the DNA is TGTGCCAGTACCAATTGGGGGGGAGGATCCTACAATGAGCAGTTCTTC. This translates into CASTNWGGGSYNEQFF.

The chain recombines TRBV29-1 with TRBJ1-1; D remains ambiguous. The CDR3 has 13 residues. V lost 3 bases and J lost 6, with 14 bases in between. Germline assignment: CDR1 SQVTM and CDR2 ANQGSEA. This CDR3 reads CSVDDAVRPEAFF. CDR3 bases: TGCAGCGTTGATGATGCGGTAAGGCCTGAAGCTTTCTTT.

The chain has TRBV7-9 and TRBJ1-2; no clear D gene. Germline CDR1 and CDR2: SEHNR and FQNEAQ (reference sequence). V dropped 2 bases and J dropped 3 bases, with 7 bases sitting between them. This CDR3 region has 13 residues. CDR3 sequence reads: CASSLPQDYGYTF. Here the CDR3 DNA reads TGTGCCAGCAGCTTACCGCAGGACTATGGCTACACCTTC.

This chain connects TRBV12-3 or TRBV12-4 to TRBJ2-7, with D uncertain. Trimming removed 0 bases at V and 7 bases at J, with 10 bases between. The CDR3 consists of 13 residues. The CDR3 loop reads CASSLASRVEQYF. DNA of the CDR3: TGTGCCAGCAGTTTAGCATCGAGAGTAGAGCAGTACTTC.

This chain uses TRBV10-2 with TRBJ1-1, with TRBD1 matching over 7 bases. V was pared by 11 bases and J by 8 bases, with 14 bases of the junction left unmatched. Per the germline V gene, CDR1 is WSHSY and CDR2 is SAAADI. The CDR3 runs 13 residues. The CDR3 is CASHAQTGTEAFF. CDR3 DNA sequence: TGCGCCTCGCACGCCCAGACAGGGACCGAAGCTTTCTTT.

This clone was recorded once. This rearrangement joins TRBV5-1 to TRBJ2-1, with 9 bases fitting TRBD2. V dropped 4 bases and J dropped 3; count of bases not matched to a gene: 5. The CDR3 covers 15 residues. CDR1 SGHRS and CDR2 YFSETQ come from the germline V gene. The CDR3 reads CASSLEREVYNEQFF. The CDR3 DNA follows: TGCGCCAGCAGCCTGGAGCGGGAGGTCTACAATGAGCAGTTCTTC.

The chain employs TRBV6-1 and TRBJ1-5, with TRBD1 matching over 9 bases. Trimming removed 1 base from V and 11 bases from J; junction bases left unmatched: 9. The germline gives CDR1 MNHNS, CDR2 SASEGT. CDR3 size: 15 residues. The DNA of the CDR3 is TGTGCCAGCAGTGAAGGGGACAGGGATCTCAGGTCCCAGCATTTT. It specifies CASSEGDRDLRSQHF.

The chain is built from TRBV11-1 and TRBJ2-3, with D perhaps matching TRBD2 (6 bases). The V end was cut by 2 bases, the J end by 2 bases, with 11 bases between. The CDR3 spans 15 residues. In germline, CDR1 is SGHAT, CDR2 FQDESV (reference sequence). CDR3 in amino acids: CASSLTSFLTDTQYF. DNA for the CDR3: TGTGCCAGCAGCTTAACTAGCTTCCTCACAGATACGCAGTATTTT.

The CDR3 region is CAWSASRTVGNTIYF. CDR3 nucleotide sequence: TGTGCCTGGAGTGCATCTCGGACAGTAGGAAACACCATATATTTT. The chain has TRBV30 and TRBJ1-3; weak D call: TRBD1 (6 bases). This CDR3 is 15 amino acids long. V lost 1 base and J 4 bases, leaving 14 bases between the germline ends. The germline V gene has CDR1 GTSNPN and CDR2 SVGIG (reference sequence).

The V and J genes are TRBV24-1 and TRBJ2-5, with D possibly being TRBD1 (5 bases). Germline values: CDR1 KGHDR, CDR2 SFDVKD. This CDR3 has 16 amino acids. V was shortened by 4 bases and J by 1 base, with 15 bases between the two germline ends. The CDR3 bases are TGTGCCACCAGTGAAGCGACAGCAAAGGGCCAAGAGACCCAGTACTTC. It encodes CATSEATAKGQETQYF.

CDR3 sequence reads: CASSYRTVGETQYF. CDR3 coding DNA: TGTGCCAGCAGTTACCGGACAGTGGGAGAGACCCAGTACTTC. This chain connects TRBV6-5 to TRBJ2-5; D perhaps matches TRBD1 (6 bases). With 2 bases removed from V and 4 bases from J, the gap between germline ends came to 11 bases. The CDR3 loop spans 14 amino acids. Germline-derived CDR1 and CDR2 are MNHEY and SVGAGI.

This chain links TRBV11-2 with TRBJ2-3, with a weak D call TRBD1 (6 bases). Per germline, CDR1 SGHAT and CDR2 FQNNGV. The CDR3 totals 16 residues. Trimming took 4 bases from V and 1 from J, leaving 15 bases between them. In nucleotides, the CDR3 is TGTGCCAGCAGCTCAACAGGGTTTTCGGGCACAGATACGCAGTATTTT. This gives the protein CASSSTGFSGTDTQYF.

The chain recombines TRBV5-6 with TRBJ2-2; 9 bases are shared with TRBD2. V lost 6 bases and J lost 7; bases outside the gene matches: 13. CDR3 size: 16 residues. Germline CDR1 is SGHDT and CDR2 is YYEEEE. The CDR3 sequence is CASMNLAGVRHGELFF. CDR3 coding DNA: TGTGCCAGCATGAATTTAGCGGGAGTTCGTCACGGGGAGCTGTTTTTT.

The chain employs TRBV7-7 and TRBJ2-5, with 7 positions matching TRBD1. Germline V CDR1 and CDR2: SSHAT, FNYEAQ (reference sequence). Germline trimming cut 5 bases from V and 3 bases from J; bases unmatched to any gene: 9. The CDR3 is 15 residues long. The CDR3 DNA sequence: TGTGCCAGCAGCCCGACAGGGAACCGGGAAGAGACCCAGTACTTC. Amino acid sequence: CASSPTGNREETQYF.

This clone appeared a few times. This sequence joins TRBV2 and TRBJ1-4, with TRBD1 as a possible D gene (6 bases). V lost 4 bases, J lost 3 bases, and 15 bases lay in between. The CDR3 loop spans 16 amino acids. CDR1 is SNHLY and CDR2 is FYNNEI in the germline V gene. CDR3 protein: CASSGGTGPANEKLFF. For the CDR3, the DNA is TGTGCCAGCAGTGGGGGCACAGGGCCGGCTAATGAAAAACTGTTTTTT.

The J gene is TRBJ2-1, the V gene TRBV29-1; 8 positions agree with TRBD2. The CDR3 totals 16 residues. CDR1 is SQVTM, CDR2 ANQGSEA, per germline. With 0 bases clipped from V and 0 bases from J, the junction kept 4 bases outside the gene matches. In DNA form, the CDR3 reads TGCAGCGTTGAAGAGACTAGCGCCAGCTCCTACAATGAGCAGTTCTTC. The encoded protein is CSVEETSASSYNEQFF.

The gene calls are TRBV28 and TRBJ1-2; D not resolved. CDR1 MDHEN and CDR2 SYDVKM come from the germline V gene. CDR3 length equals 16 residues. V lost 4 bases and J 3 bases, leaving 18 bases between the germline ends. The CDR3 protein is CASSSPSRLEHYGYTF. The CDR3 DNA follows: TGTGCCAGCAGTTCCCCTTCCAGACTAGAACACTATGGCTACACCTTC.

This sequence joins TRBV30 and TRBJ1-1; TRBD1 aligns across 9 bases. V gave up 3 bases and J gave up 5 bases; unmatched junction bases: 7. From germline, CDR1 is GTSNPN and CDR2 SVGIG (reference sequence). The CDR3 is 14 amino acids. DNA for the CDR3: TGTGCCTGGAGCCCCGGGACAGGGAGGACTGAAGCTTTCTTT. Encoded protein: CAWSPGTGRTEAFF.

J is TRBJ1-1 and V is TRBV28, with 9 bases that match TRBD1. This CDR3 has 14 residues. With 6 bases clipped from V and 10 bases from J, the junction kept 12 bases outside the gene matches. Per the germline V gene, CDR1 is MDHEN and CDR2 is SYDVKM. CDR3 nucleotides: TGTGCCAGCAGAGTACCGGGACAGGGAATCGGAGCTTTCTTT. Its protein product is CASRVPGQGIGAFF.

The gene calls are TRBV3-1 (or the pseudogene TRBV3-2) and TRBJ1-2; unclear D gene. CDR3 length equals 17 residues. Germline V gene data show CDR1 as LGHDT and CDR2 as YNNKEL (reference sequence). The V end was cut by 4 bases, the J end by 0 bases, with 18 bases between. This CDR3 is CASSPYGVGRTNYGYTF. The CDR3 DNA follows: TGTGCCAGCAGCCCATACGGTGTGGGCCGGACTAACTATGGCTACACCTTC.

V and J are TRBV7-8 and TRBJ1-6; D unclear. V was clipped by 3 bases and J by 6 bases, with 6 bases between them. The germline V gene has CDR1 SGHVS and CDR2 FQNEAQ. The CDR3 is 13 residues long. The DNA for the CDR3 is TGTGCCAGCAGCTTGGCCACTAATTCACCCCTCCACTTT. Protein product: CASSLATNSPLHF. Full variable domain (outside the CDR3, taken from reference TRBV7-8 and TRBJ1-6): GAGVSQSPRYKVAKRGQDVALRCDPISGHVSLFWYQQALGQGPEFLTYFQNEAQLDKSGLPSDRFFAERPEGSVSTLKIQRTQQEDSAVYLCASSLATNSPLHFGNGTRLTVT.

The chain is built from TRBV28 and TRBJ2-5; 7 bases match TRBD1. In germline, CDR1 is MDHEN, CDR2 SYDVKM. This CDR3 has 14 amino acids. The V segment lost 4 bases and the J segment 2 bases; nucleotides outside the gene matches: 4. This chain's CDR3 is CASSSGQVQETQYF. CDR3 nucleotides: TGTGCCAGCAGTTCCGGACAGGTACAAGAGACCCAGTACTTC.

The chain recombines TRBV27 with TRBJ2-5; 9 nucleotides match TRBD2. The CDR3 consists of 13 residues. Germline CDR1 and CDR2: MNHEY and SMNVEV (reference sequence). Trimming removed 7 bases from V and 3 bases from J; junction bases left unmatched: 3. CDR3 sequence reads: CASKRLAEETQYF. The CDR3 coding sequence is TGTGCCAGCAAACGACTAGCGGAAGAGACCCAGTACTTC.

This sequence joins TRBV27 and TRBJ1-4, with 9 nucleotides matching TRBD1. With 5 bases clipped from V and 8 bases from J, the junction kept 9 bases outside the gene matches. The germline gives CDR1 MNHEY, CDR2 SMNVEV (reference sequence). The CDR3 contains 15 residues. The CDR3 spells CASSDRDRAKEKLFF. In DNA form, the CDR3 reads TGTGCCAGCAGTGACCGGGACAGGGCGAAGGAAAAACTGTTTTTT.

Only one count was recorded for this clone. The chain joins TRBV7-9 to TRBJ1-4; D is unresolved. CDR1 is SEHNR and CDR2 is FQNEAQ in the germline V gene (reference sequence). V was shortened by 5 bases and J by 1 base, with 11 bases between the two germline ends. CDR3 size: 15 residues. The CDR3 reads CASSPELLTNEKLFF. In DNA, the CDR3 is TGTGCCAGCAGCCCGGAGCTTTTAACTAATGAAAAACTGTTTTTT.

The chain recombines TRBV5-1 with TRBJ1-4; 9 positions agree with TRBD1. This CDR3 spans 14 amino acids. Germline trimming cut 5 bases from V and 8 bases from J; bases unmatched to any gene: 7. Germline CDR1 is SGHRS and CDR2 is YFSETQ. The CDR3 DNA follows: TGCGCCAGCAGTCCCGGGACAGGGCCCGAAAAACTGTTTTTT. Translation: CASSPGTGPEKLFF.

This chain joins TRBV28 and TRBJ1-2; a weak D match, TRBD1 (6 bases). Looked up from germline, CDR1 is MDHEN and CDR2 is SYDVKM. CDR3 length: 14 amino acids. Trimming pared 7 bases from V and 2 bases from J, leaving 14 bases between. The CDR3 DNA is TGTGCCAGCAACTTCGGGGGGCCCAACTATGGCTACACCTTC. Its protein is CASNFGGPNYGYTF.

The rearrangement links TRBV7-2 to TRBJ1-2; 8 bases align to TRBD1. Germline values: CDR1 SGHTA, CDR2 FQGNSA. With V trimmed by 4 bases and J by 2 bases, 3 bases remained unmatched. The CDR3 is 14 residues long. CDR3 region: CASSSNRGNYGYTF. CDR3 coding DNA: TGTGCCAGCAGCTCTAACAGGGGGAACTATGGCTACACCTTC.

This chain links TRBV10-2 with TRBJ2-2; D call uncertain. This CDR3 comprises 15 residues. V was pared by 0 bases and J by 3 bases, with 8 bases between. The germline V gene encodes CDR1 WSHSY and CDR2 SAAADI. CDR3 residues: CASSESIRYTGELFF. CDR3 DNA sequence: TGCGCCAGCAGTGAGTCAATCAGATACACCGGGGAGCTGTTTTTT.

This clone was counted once. The chain is built from TRBV20-1 and TRBJ2-7, with 10 nucleotides matching TRBD1. This CDR3 is built from 11 residues. Per the germline V gene, CDR1 is DFQATT and CDR2 is SNEGSKA (reference sequence). Trimming removed 8 bases from V and 4 bases from J; junction bases left unmatched: 2. The CDR3 DNA reads as TGCAGTTGGACAGGGGGTTACGAGCAGTACTTC. It codes for CSWTGGYEQYF.